These 18 T cell receptor beta chains came from one sample sequenced in a study of CD8+ T cells in alopecia areata. Noted treatment: oral pan-JAK inhibitor, 5-10 mg twice daily. Isolated RNA was reverse transcribed into cDNA used as the sequencing template. TCRdb keeps only in-frame clones here, not all; method: immunoSEQ multiplex PCR. Of some 100,000 clones in the sample, around 44% were seen once. The specimen was CD8+ T cells sorted from blood, collected at week 24, from a patient treated with tofacitinib. These receptors were taken from a human donor with alopecia areata.

This clone appeared once. V usage is TRBV11-3 and J usage is TRBJ2-7, with TRBD1 identical over 9 bases. The germline V gene encodes CDR1 SGHNT and CDR2 YENEEA. The length of the CDR3 is 12 residues. J gave up 9 bases and V 6 bases, and 6 bases lay outside the gene matches. CDR3: CASRTGGRPQYF. DNA of the CDR3: TGTGCCAGCAGGACAGGGGGACGGCCGCAGTACTTC.

CDR3: CASSLSGSWLAGGTYNEQFF. The DNA for the CDR3 is TGTGCCAGCAGTTTATCTGGTTCGTGGCTAGCGGGAGGAACATACAATGAGCAGTTCTTC. This chain links TRBV27 with TRBJ2-1; 11 bases are shared with TRBD2. Germline CDR1 MNHEY, CDR2 SMNVEV (reference sequence). This CDR3 has 20 residues. V was clipped by 0 bases and J by 4 bases; unmatched bases: 14.

This chain links TRBV29-1 with TRBJ2-1; D is unclear. V lost 0 bases and J 8 bases, leaving 17 bases between the germline ends. Germline-derived CDR1 and CDR2 are SQVTM and ANQGSEA. This CDR3 is built from 15 residues. DNA for the CDR3: TGCAGCGTTGAAGATGCGGAATCCCCGGAGTATGAGCAGTTCTTC. Translation gives CSVEDAESPEYEQFF.

The rearrangement uses TRBV13 and TRBJ2-7; tentative D call: TRBD2 (6 bases). Between the trimmed V and J ends, which lost 4 bases and 7 bases, there was a span of 26 bases. The V gene's germline CDR1 is PRHDT and CDR2 FYEKMQ (reference sequence). CDR3 length equals 17 residues. The CDR3 region has the DNA TGTGCCAGCAGCTCGAGTCGGGAGCCCCCCTCCCCTCGTGAGCAGTACTTC. Protein product: CASSSSREPPSPREQYF.

The genes are TRBV20-1 and TRBJ2-1, with D perhaps TRBD1 or TRBD2 (5 bases each). CDR1 DFQATT and CDR2 SNEGSKA come from the germline V gene (reference sequence). The CDR3 extends over 9 amino acids. CDR3 loop: CSGTYEQFF. The CDR3 DNA sequence: TGCAGCGGGACGTATGAGCAGTTCTTC.

The chain joins TRBV4-1 to TRBJ2-7, with D uncertain. The V gene lost 0 bases and the J gene lost 6 bases, with 15 bases spanning the gap. In germline, CDR1 is MGHRA, CDR2 YSYEKL. There are 15 residues in the CDR3. The CDR3 loop is CASSQDSTRAAEQYF. CDR3 DNA: TGCGCCAGCAGCCAAGACAGCACCCGGGCGGCCGAGCAGTACTTC.

The chain carries TRBV7-2 and TRBJ2-3; 7 nucleotides match TRBD2. Germline-derived CDR1 and CDR2 are SGHTA and FQGNSA. The V and J ends lost 1 base and 4 bases, in that order; junction bases with no gene match: 5. The CDR3 is made up of 15 amino acids. Written as DNA, the CDR3 is TGTGCCAGCAGCTTAGTTGCGGGAGAGTCAGATACGCAGTATTTT. This translates into CASSLVAGESDTQYF.

This clone was recorded a few times. The chain recombines TRBV29-1 with TRBJ2-7; 7 bases match TRBD2. This CDR3 spans 14 amino acids. Trimming cost V 6 bases and J 0 bases; bases outside gene matches: 8. Germline V gene data show CDR1 as SQVTM and CDR2 as ANQGSEA. The CDR3 sequence is CSVGTSESSYEQYF. The CDR3 coding sequence is TGCAGCGTGGGAACTAGCGAAAGCTCCTACGAGCAGTACTTC.

This clone was seen more than once but under ten times. The chain is built from TRBV29-1 and TRBJ2-5; 8 bases are a match to TRBD1. Germline lookup yields CDR1 SQVTM and CDR2 ANQGSEA. The length of the CDR3 is 16 residues. J was trimmed by 3 bases and V by 2 bases; bases with no gene match: 11. The CDR3 spells CSVEWGQGAVKETQYF. The CDR3 coding sequence is TGCAGCGTTGAATGGGGGCAGGGGGCGGTCAAAGAGACCCAGTACTTC.

This clone was detected only a few times. V is TRBV6-5 and J is TRBJ2-7; the match to TRBD1 covers 7 bases. The trim removed 2 bases at V and 2 bases at J, leaving 3 bases unmatched. CDR3 length: 14 residues. CDR1 MNHEY and CDR2 SVGAGI come from the germline V gene. CDR3 loop: CASSYVGQAYEQYF. The CDR3 nucleotides are TGTGCCAGCAGTTACGTCGGACAGGCCTACGAGCAGTACTTC.

V and J are TRBV5-6 and TRBJ2-3; D remains unclear. Germline values: CDR1 SGHDT, CDR2 YYEEEE. The V and J ends lost 0 bases and 2 bases respectively, with 7 bases between them. This CDR3 has 14 residues. The CDR3 DNA reads TGTGCCAGCAGCTTGGTGGCCTCCACAGATACGCAGTATTTT. Translating gives CASSLVASTDTQYF.

The J gene is TRBJ1-2, the V gene TRBV29-1; D possibly corresponds to TRBD1 (6 bases). The germline V gene has CDR1 SQVTM and CDR2 ANQGSEA. The CDR3 has 13 residues. Trimming removed 7 bases at V and 6 bases at J, with 18 bases between. DNA for the CDR3: TGCAGCGCAGACACAGGGTCTGGAGATGGCTACACCTTC. Protein sequence: CSADTGSGDGYTF.

The chain couples TRBV29-1 to TRBJ1-1; tentatively, D is TRBD1 (5 bases). V was pared by 3 bases and J by 0 bases, with 17 bases between. Germline CDR1 and CDR2: SQVTM and ANQGSEA. CDR3 length: 16 amino acids. As DNA, the CDR3 is TGCAGCGTTGATGTTTCCTATGGGGGGGTGAACACTGAAGCTTTCTTT. Its protein is CSVDVSYGGVNTEAFF.

This rearrangement joins TRBV11-2 to TRBJ2-3, with unresolved D. V lost 4 bases and J 2 bases, leaving 13 bases between the germline ends. Germline V gene sequence: CDR1 SGHAT, CDR2 FQNNGV. The CDR3 covers 15 residues. CDR3 DNA sequence: TGTGCCAGCAGCTACGACGGTGTAGTCACAGATACGCAGTATTTT. This gives the protein CASSYDGVVTDTQYF.

This clone was detected a few times. The sample has other DNA sequences that encode this CDR3 too. This chain joins TRBV7-9 and TRBJ2-5; D may be TRBD1 or TRBD2 (5 bases each). Germline assignment: CDR1 SEHNR and CDR2 FQNEAQ (reference sequence). The CDR3 sequence is 13 residues long. Trimming took 1 base from V and 2 from J, leaving 5 bases between them. The CDR3 DNA reads as TGTGCCAGCAGCTTAGGGGGGCAAGAGACCCAGTACTTC. Protein sequence: CASSLGGQETQYF. Drawing the rest from reference TRBV7-9 and TRBJ2-5, the complete variable domain is DTGVSQNPRHKITKRGQNVTFRCDPISEHNRLYWYRQTLGQGPEFLTYFQNEAQLEKSRLLSDRFSAERPKGSFSTLEIQRTEQGDSAMYLCASSLGGQETQYFGPGTRLLVL.

This chain connects TRBV2 to TRBJ2-5; TRBD2 might be the D (5 bases). Germline V CDR1 and CDR2: SNHLY, FYNNEI. Trimming stripped 6 bases from V and 2 bases from J, with 25 bases between. CDR3 length: 18 amino acids. The CDR3 loop reads CASSTNEHRGLDQETQYF. The CDR3 bases are TGTGCCAGCAGCACGAACGAACATAGAGGACTGGATCAAGAGACCCAGTACTTC.

This chain's CDR3 is CASSFGESSLTDTQYF. DNA for the CDR3: TGTGCCAGCAGTTTCGGGGAGTCTAGTCTGACAGATACGCAGTATTTT. The chain links TRBV28 to TRBJ2-3; TRBD2 might be the D (5 bases). V shed 3 bases and J shed 3 bases, with 16 bases lying between them. This CDR3 has 16 amino acids. Germline V gives CDR1 MDHEN, CDR2 SYDVKM.

This clone qualifies as medium-sized (0.01 to 0.1%). The limits of the CDR3 on the DNA are not certain, so only TCRdb's listed CDR3 is given. The rearrangement joins TRBV28 to TRBJ1-2. The germline V gene has CDR1 MDHEN and CDR2 SYDVKM. The CDR3 is 14 amino acids long, termini counted. CDR3 loop: CASSTSEPFYGYTF.